This T cell receptor (beta chain) was retrieved from a study of PD-1 blockade in classical Hodgkin lymphoma. Every patient was affected by relapse after autologous stem cell transplantation, while exposure to brentuximab vedotin was not uniform. The method was immunoSEQ multiplex PCR; TCRdb's version includes in-frame clones alone and lacks a portion of them. Here the sample spans around 150,000 clones, about 81% being singletons. V was shortened by 5 bases and J by 0 bases, with 10 bases between the two germline ends. The CDR3 is 15 residues long. Looked up from germline, CDR1 is KGHSH and CDR2 is LQKENI.

The sample here was peripheral blood mononuclear cells (PBMCs), taken before the second cycle of nivolumab. The source of this sequence is a human donor with classical Hodgkin lymphoma. This rearrangement joins TRBV18 to TRBJ2-2; TRBD1 is a possible D gene (7 bases). The CDR3 spells CASSIRGANTGELFF. In DNA, the CDR3 is TGTGCCAGCTCAATCAGGGGGGCGAACACCGGGGAGCTGTTTTTT.